The sequence of this TCR beta chain was determined in a study of T cells in Graves' hyperthyroidism and ophthalmopathy (dated by TCRdb to the late 2010s). Regarding the study in general: Peripheral blood was sampled at the time of initial diagnosis, prior to any treatment. Once sampling was done, hyperthyroidism patients were given methimazole at a starting dose of 30 mg daily, whereas ophthalmopathy patients were given high-dose intravenous methylprednisolone. Whether ophthalmopathy could be predicted prospectively was tested in an independent validation cohort made up of roughly 19 hyperthyroidism patients plus 17 patients who later progressed to ophthalmopathy. In addition, the study compared T-cell repertoires in thyroid tissue and in blood from several Graves' hyperthyroidism patients. TCR Vbeta CDR3 sequencing of approximately 140 peripheral blood samples (roughly 43 ophthalmopathy, 75 to 80 hyperthyroidism and some 17 progressor patients) is reported in the paper. The roughly 90 discovery patients were divided at random into training and test sets in a 7:3 ratio. A discovery cohort of roughly 100 patients, fewer than 50 with Graves' ophthalmopathy and approximately 57 with stable Graves' hyperthyroidism, was used to find distinguishing TCR V-J signatures.

Ophthalmopathy patients had moderately to severely active disease, with a Clinical Activity Score of 3 or more, a NOSPECS grade of 4 or more, and a disease duration of less than 3 months. Patients with uncontrolled infections, other autoimmune diseases, pregnancy or lactation were excluded. Diagnoses relied on clinical symptoms, serum thyroxine and TRAb, thyroid ultrasound and orbital computed tomography. PBMCs were separated from roughly 10 ml of fresh peripheral blood using Ficoll-Paque density gradient centrifugation. Total RNA was extracted using Trizol reagent, and RNA quality was assessed on an Agilent 2100 Bioanalyzer. Results and caveats for the whole study, not just this receptor: In validation, the model predicted progression to ophthalmopathy a median of about 6.5 months before onset, with over 60% sensitivity and about 75% specificity. Most expanded thyroid clonotypes (frequency above 0.001) were also detected in blood, suggesting blood repertoires may reflect thyroid immune responses. Sample size was not statistically predetermined, and blinding of investigators to group allocation was not performed. In cross-validation, a model built on a 13 V-J signature told ophthalmopathy apart from stable hyperthyroidism with 87.88% sensitivity and roughly 81% specificity, and in testing the same model reached 80%/75%.

The TCR beta CDR3 regions were amplified from RNA transcripts. The first round of RT-PCR for the TCR CDR3 was performed with the HTBI primer set and the Qiagen OneStep RT-PCR kit. Libraries were constructed in a second round of multiplex PCR, after which size selection and purification were carried out. Paired-end sequencing of the libraries was performed with 100 bp reads on an Illumina HiSeq2000. Per the source publication's procedure: SOAPnuke was used to process the raw data, removing reads that contained adapters or uncalled bases, had a mean Phred below 15, or lacked an exact match to the constant primer or identifier. COPE v1.2.5 was used to merge the high-quality paired reads, and each unique nucleotide sequence was defined as a clonotype. Clonotypes were aligned to IMGT TRBV, TRBD and TRBJ reference segments using MiTCR v1.1. Analysis was restricted to V-J combinations with a frequency above 0.0001, which covered 98% to 99.2% of repertoires. The TCS score was defined as the ratio of F50 (clonal expansion) to E x V (chaos), calculated using BLOSUM62-based TCRdist between CDR3 peptides within each V-J. Welch's t-statistics and random forest reduced approximately 520 V-J features to roughly 13, which were used in a naive Bayes classifier (R e1071). Starting from the raw public reads, TCRdb applied fastp trimming at Q25, assembled clones with MiXCR and retained in-frame beta chains. Rows are unified per CDR3 protein, each entry keeping the most common DNA and genes. These V and J calls derive from TCRdb rather than the authors' analysis. A total of about 640,000 distinct CDR3 sequences appear in this sample, roughly 20% of them only once. Roughly a third of the sample lies in the top ten.

For this clonotype: The specificity of this receptor is unknown. The record has no base qualities; no much larger clone is one base away.

Its CDR3 holds 17 amino acids, cysteine through phenylalanine. Kept here is only the CDR3 DNA, which spans 51 bases and is read in frame from base 1. CDR1 and CDR2 were assigned from the germline V gene as SGDLS and YYNGEE. V ends up 0 bases short and J 2 bases short, with an unmatched junction base count of 8. Sequenced input: blood. The rearrangement combines TRBV9 with TRBJ1-5, with 7 central nucleotides matching TRBD1. The clonotype comes from a man aged 30 to 45 with Graves' ophthalmopathy. CDR3 region: CASSVDPRDSRNQPQHF. The nucleotides are TGTGCCAGCAGCGTAGACCCCCGGGACAGCCGCAATCAGCCCCAGCATTTT. Here the CDR3 is joined to the reference TRBV9 and TRBJ1-5 genes, and the full variable domain is: DSGVTQTPKHLITATGQRVTLRCSPRSGDLSVYWYQQSLDQGLQFLIQYYNGEERAKGNILERFSAQQFPDLHSELNLSSLELGDSALYFCASSVDPRDSRNQPQHFGDGTRLSIL.